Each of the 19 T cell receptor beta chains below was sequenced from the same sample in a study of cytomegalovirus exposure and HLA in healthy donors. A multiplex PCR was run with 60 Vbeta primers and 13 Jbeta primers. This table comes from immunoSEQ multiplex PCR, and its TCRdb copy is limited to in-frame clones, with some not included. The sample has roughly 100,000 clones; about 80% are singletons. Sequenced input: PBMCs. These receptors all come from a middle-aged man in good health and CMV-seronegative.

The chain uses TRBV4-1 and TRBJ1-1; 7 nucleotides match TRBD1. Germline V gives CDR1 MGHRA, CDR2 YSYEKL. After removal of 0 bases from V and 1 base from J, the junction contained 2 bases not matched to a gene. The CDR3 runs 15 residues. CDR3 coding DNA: TGCGCCAGCAGCCAAGAGCACAGGGGGAACACTGAAGCTTTCTTT. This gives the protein CASSQEHRGNTEAFF.

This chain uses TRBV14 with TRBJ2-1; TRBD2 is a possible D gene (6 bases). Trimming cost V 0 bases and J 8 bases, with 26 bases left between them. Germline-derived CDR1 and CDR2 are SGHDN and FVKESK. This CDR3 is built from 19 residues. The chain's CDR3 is CASSQDGLGGYPPWDEQFF. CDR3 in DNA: TGTGCCAGCAGCCAAGATGGGTTGGGAGGATACCCCCCCTGGGATGAGCAGTTCTTC. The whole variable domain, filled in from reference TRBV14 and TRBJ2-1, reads EAGVTQFPSHSVIEKGQTVTLRCDPISGHDNLYWYRRVMGKEIKFLLHFVKESKQDESGMPNNRFLAERTGGTYSTLKVQPAELEDSGVYFCASSQDGLGGYPPWDEQFFGPGTRLTVL.

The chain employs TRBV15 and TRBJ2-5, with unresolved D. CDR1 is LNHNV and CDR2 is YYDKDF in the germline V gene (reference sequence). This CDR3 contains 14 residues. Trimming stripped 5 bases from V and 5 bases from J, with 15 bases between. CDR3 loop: CATSGDPGVETQYF. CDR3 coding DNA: TGTGCCACCAGCGGTGATCCGGGTGTTGAGACCCAGTACTTC.

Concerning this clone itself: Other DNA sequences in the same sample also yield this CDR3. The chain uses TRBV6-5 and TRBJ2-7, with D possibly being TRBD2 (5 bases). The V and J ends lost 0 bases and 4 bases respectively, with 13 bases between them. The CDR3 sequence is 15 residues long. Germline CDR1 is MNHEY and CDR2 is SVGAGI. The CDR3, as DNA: TGTGCCAGCAGTTACTCGACGGGGAGTTCGTACGAGCAGTACTTC. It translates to CASSYSTGSSYEQYF.

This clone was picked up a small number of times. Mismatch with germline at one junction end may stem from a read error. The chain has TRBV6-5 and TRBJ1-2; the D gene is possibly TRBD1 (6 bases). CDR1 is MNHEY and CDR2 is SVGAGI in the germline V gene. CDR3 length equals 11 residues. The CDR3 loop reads CASSSFRDINF. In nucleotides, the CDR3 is TGTGCCAGCAGTTCGTTCCGGGACATAAACTTC.

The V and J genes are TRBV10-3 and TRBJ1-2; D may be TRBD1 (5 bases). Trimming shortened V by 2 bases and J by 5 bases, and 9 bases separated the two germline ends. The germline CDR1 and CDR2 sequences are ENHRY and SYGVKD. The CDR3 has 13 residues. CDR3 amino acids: CAISEQGRYGYTF. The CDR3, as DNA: TGTGCCATCAGTGAGCAGGGAAGGTATGGCTACACCTTC.

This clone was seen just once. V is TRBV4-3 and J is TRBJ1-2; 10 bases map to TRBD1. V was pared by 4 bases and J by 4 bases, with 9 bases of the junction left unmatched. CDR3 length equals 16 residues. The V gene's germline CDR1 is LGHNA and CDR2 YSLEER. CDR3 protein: CASSLGQGGYAYGYTF. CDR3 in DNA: TGCGCCAGCAGCCTCGGACAGGGGGGCTATGCCTATGGCTACACCTTC.

The chain's CDR3 is CASSSDRGRYTGELFF. The CDR3 DNA reads as TGTGCCAGCAGCTCGGACAGGGGGCGGTACACCGGGGAGCTGTTTTTT. The genes are TRBV11-2 and TRBJ2-2, with 11 bases aligning to TRBD1. CDR3 length: 16 residues. Germline assignment: CDR1 SGHAT and CDR2 FQNNGV. The junction had 4 bases not matched to a gene; V was cut back by 4 bases and J by 3 bases.

CDR3 nucleotide sequence: TGTGCCAGCAGTGAAGCTAGCGGGGGCAATGAGCAGTTCTTC. Translation gives CASSEASGGNEQFF. The chain couples TRBV6-1 to TRBJ2-1; 9 nucleotides line up with TRBD2. The V and J ends lost 0 bases and 6 bases, in that order; junction bases with no gene match: 0. The CDR3 is 14 amino acids. From germline, CDR1 is MNHNS and CDR2 SASEGT.

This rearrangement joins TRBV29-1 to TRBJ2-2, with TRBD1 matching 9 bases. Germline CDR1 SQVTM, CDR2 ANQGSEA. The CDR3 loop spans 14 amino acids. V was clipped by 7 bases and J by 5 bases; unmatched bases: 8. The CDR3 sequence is CSGRRDRATGELFF. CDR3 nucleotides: TGCAGCGGCAGGAGGGACAGGGCGACCGGGGAGCTGTTTTTT.

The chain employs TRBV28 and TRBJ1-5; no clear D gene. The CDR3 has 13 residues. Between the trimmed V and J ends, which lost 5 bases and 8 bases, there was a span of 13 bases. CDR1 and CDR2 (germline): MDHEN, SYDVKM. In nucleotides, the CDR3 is TGTGCCAGCAGTGGAGAGCGGCCTGAGCCCCAGCATTTT. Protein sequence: CASSGERPEPQHF.

CDR3 coding DNA: TGTGCCAGCAGTAGCCCCTACGAGCAGTACTTC. This sequence encodes CASSSPYEQYF. This chain joins TRBV21-1 and TRBJ2-5; the table's D call, TRBD2, was not checked against the DNA. The J call is doubtful: the DNA matches TRBJ2-7 better. TRBV21-1 is a documented pseudogene. The CDR3 loop spans 11 amino acids.

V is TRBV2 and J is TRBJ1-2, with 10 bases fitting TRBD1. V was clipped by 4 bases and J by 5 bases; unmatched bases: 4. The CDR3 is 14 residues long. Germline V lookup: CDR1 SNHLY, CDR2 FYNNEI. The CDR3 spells CASSAWTGGYGYTF. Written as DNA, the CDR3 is TGTGCCAGCAGTGCCTGGACAGGGGGATATGGCTACACCTTC.

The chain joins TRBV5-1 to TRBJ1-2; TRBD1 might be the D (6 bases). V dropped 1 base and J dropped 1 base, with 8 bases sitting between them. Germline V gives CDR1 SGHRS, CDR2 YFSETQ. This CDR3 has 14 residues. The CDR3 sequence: CASSLPGVNYGYTF. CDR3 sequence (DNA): TGCGCCAGCAGCTTGCCAGGGGTTAACTATGGCTACACCTTC.

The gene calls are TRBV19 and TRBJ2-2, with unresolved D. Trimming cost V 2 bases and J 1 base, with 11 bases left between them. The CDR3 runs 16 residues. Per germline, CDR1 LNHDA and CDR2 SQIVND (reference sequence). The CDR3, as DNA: TGTGCCAGTAGTATAAGCCCGCACGGGAACACCGGGGAGCTGTTTTTT. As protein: CASSISPHGNTGELFF.

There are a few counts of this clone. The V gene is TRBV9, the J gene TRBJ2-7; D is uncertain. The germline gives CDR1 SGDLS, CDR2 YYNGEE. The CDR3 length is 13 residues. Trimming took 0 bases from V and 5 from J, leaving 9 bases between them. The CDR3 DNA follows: TGTGCCAGCAGCGTAGGTGTGGGCCACGAGCAGTACTTC. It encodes CASSVGVGHEQYF.

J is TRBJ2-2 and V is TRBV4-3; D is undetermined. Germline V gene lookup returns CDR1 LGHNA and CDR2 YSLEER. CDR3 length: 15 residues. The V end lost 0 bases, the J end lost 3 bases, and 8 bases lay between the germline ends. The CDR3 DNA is TGCGCCAGCAGCCAAGAGTTACGAGACACCGGGGAGCTGTTTTTT. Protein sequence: CASSQELRDTGELFF.

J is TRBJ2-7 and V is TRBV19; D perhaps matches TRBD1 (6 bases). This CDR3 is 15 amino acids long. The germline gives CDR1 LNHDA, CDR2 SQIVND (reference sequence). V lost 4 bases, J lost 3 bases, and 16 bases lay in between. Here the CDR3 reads CASSSGQTNDYEQYF. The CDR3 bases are TGTGCCAGTAGTAGTGGACAGACCAACGACTACGAGCAGTACTTC.

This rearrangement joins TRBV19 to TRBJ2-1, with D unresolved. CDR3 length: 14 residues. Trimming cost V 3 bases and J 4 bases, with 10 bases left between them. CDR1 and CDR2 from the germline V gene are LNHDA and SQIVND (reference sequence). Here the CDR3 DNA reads TGTGCCAGTAGTATGGTGGCGGCTTACAATGAGCAGTTCTTC. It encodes CASSMVAAYNEQFF. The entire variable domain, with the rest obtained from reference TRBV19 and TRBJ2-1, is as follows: DGGITQSPKYLFRKEGQNVTLSCEQNLNHDAMYWYRQDPGQGLRLIYYSQIVNDFQKGDIAEGYSVSREKKESFPLTVTSAQKNPTAFYLCASSMVAAYNEQFFGPGTRLTVL.